This is a list of T cell receptor beta chains from one sample in a study of blood T cell repertoires in COVID-19. The repertoire was sequenced with immunoSEQ multiplex PCR; TCRdb's copy has only in-frame clones and lacks some. Among hundreds of thousands of clones, around 86% were seen once, and the ten largest hold more than 5%. The sequencing input was peripheral blood. The source is a woman aged 45-60 years with COVID-19, enrolled during active disease. Both conserved end residues are part of each CDR3. The D gene is left open where the match is weak. Clone size is stated in some rows and not others, as once, few, many or a class when expanded.

CDR3	DNA	V	J	D	size
CASSDAGKGARNTEAFF	TGTGCCAGCAGTGATGCTGGGAAGGGGGCAAGAAACACTGAAGCTTTCTTT	TRBV2	TRBJ1-1	TRBD1	-
CASSYSRASGANVLTF	TGTGCCAGCAGTTACTCGCGGGCCTCTGGGGCCAACGTCCTGACTTTC	TRBV6-5	TRBJ2-6	-	-
CASSIAGGGANVLTF	TGTGCCAGTAGTATAGCCGGGGGTGGGGCCAACGTCCTGACTTTC	TRBV19	TRBJ2-6	-	-
CASSPPPSGRNNEQFF	TGTGCCAGCAGCCCACCCCCCAGCGGGAGGAACAATGAGCAGTTCTTC	TRBV5-4	TRBJ2-1	TRBD2	-
CSGRIATGTVYNEQFF	TGCAGCGGAAGAATAGCTACCGGGACAGTCTACAATGAGCAGTTCTTC	TRBV29-1	TRBJ2-1	TRBD1	-
CASSINSRGNKGREQFF	TGTGCCAGTAGTATCAATTCCCGCGGGAACAAGGGTCGAGAGCAGTTCTTC	TRBV19	TRBJ2-1	-	-
CATSERGAGDQPQHF	TGTGCCACCAGTGAAAGGGGGGCGGGAGATCAGCCCCAGCATTTT	TRBV24-1	TRBJ1-5	-	once
CASSLPGGYEQYF	TGTGCCAGCAGCTTGCCAGGGGGCTACGAGCAGTACTTC	TRBV5-5	TRBJ2-7	TRBD1	few
CASSERQGVGTEAFF	TGTGCCAGCAGTGAAAGACAGGGTGTTGGGACTGAAGCTTTCTTT	TRBV25-1	TRBJ1-1	TRBD1	-
CASSEAGPGTGGGYTF	TGTGCCAGCAGTGAAGCGGGCCCCGGGACAGGGGGTGGCTACACCTTC	TRBV2	TRBJ1-2	TRBD1	-
CASIAGYEQYF	TGTGCCAGCATAGCGGGATACGAGCAGTACTTC	TRBV6-6	TRBJ2-7	TRBD2	-
CASGRTDTQYF	TGTGCCAGCGGGAGAACAGATACGCAGTATTTT	TRBV28	TRBJ2-3	-	-
CSATRTGTSYEQYF	TGCAGCGCGACTCGTACAGGAACCTCCTACGAGCAGTACTTC	TRBV29-1	TRBJ2-7	-	-
CASGLGLAGADTQYF	TGTGCCAGCGGGCTGGGACTAGCGGGGGCGGATACGCAGTATTTT	TRBV11-2	TRBJ2-3	TRBD2	-
CASSPSSGNSYEQYF	TGTGCCAGCAGTCCCAGTAGCGGGAACTCCTACGAGCAGTACTTC	TRBV28	TRBJ2-7	TRBD2	-
CAWSVRGDTEAFF	TGTGCCTGGAGTGTCCGGGGGGACACTGAAGCTTTCTTT	TRBV30	TRBJ1-1	-	-
CASSIDRTSGYTF	TGTGCCAGTAGTATAGATCGGACAAGTGGCTACACCTTC	TRBV19	TRBJ1-2	-	-
CASSLLATGTYGYTF	TGTGCCAGCAGTTTACTCGCGACAGGGACCTATGGCTACACCTTC	TRBV28	TRBJ1-2	TRBD1	-
CASSIPHGGYGYTF	TGTGCCAGTAGTATCCCTCACGGAGGCTATGGCTACACCTTC	TRBV19	TRBJ1-2	-	-
CASSLAQGARYEQYF	TGTGCCAGCAGCTTAGCTCAGGGGGCGAGGTACGAGCAGTACTTC	TRBV7-8	TRBJ2-7	TRBD1	-
CASSEYGRGGGETQYF	TGTGCCAGCAGTGAATACGGGAGGGGAGGGGGAGAGACCCAGTACTTC	TRBV2	TRBJ2-5	TRBD2	-
CASSPGLQNTGELFF	TGTGCCAGCAGCCCGGGACTCCAAAACACCGGGGAGCTGTTTTTT	TRBV5-4	TRBJ2-2	-	-
CASSLAGTGRYEQFF	TGTGCCAGCAGCTTAGCTGGTACTGGGAGGTATGAGCAGTTCTTC	TRBV11-2	TRBJ2-1	-	-
CASSLNFQGARTISPLHF	TGCGCCAGCAGCTTGAACTTTCAGGGGGCGAGGACTATTTCACCCCTCCACTTT	TRBV5-1	TRBJ1-6	TRBD1	-
CASSPRSGDAPYEQYF	TGTGCCAGCAGCCCGAGGAGCGGGGACGCCCCCTACGAGCAGTACTTC	TRBV7-2	TRBJ2-7	TRBD2	few
CASSLSQADTQYF	TGTGCCAGCAGCTTATCCCAGGCAGATACGCAGTATTTT	TRBV11-3	TRBJ2-3	-	-
CATSVPTGVRGLNTEAFF	TGTGCCACCAGTGTCCCGACAGGGGTCAGGGGTTTGAACACTGAAGCTTTCTTT	TRBV24-1	TRBJ1-1	TRBD1	-
CASSFGGLGGELFF	TGTGCCAGCAGCTTTGGAGGGCTAGGCGGGGAGCTGTTTTTT	TRBV11-2	TRBJ2-2	-	-
CASSPRDNFYEQYF	TGTGCCAGCAGTCCCCGGGACAATTTCTACGAGCAGTACTTC	TRBV6-2/TRBV6-3	TRBJ2-7	-	few
CASSPQGQGMTGELFF	TGCGCCAGCAGCCCACAAGGACAGGGGATGACCGGGGAGCTGTTTTTT	TRBV4-1	TRBJ2-2	TRBD1	few
CASSLRASGRSYEQYF	TGCGCCAGCAGCTTGAGGGCTAGCGGACGCTCCTACGAGCAGTACTTC	TRBV5-1	TRBJ2-7	TRBD2	once
CASSVAGVETQYF	TGTGCCAGCAGCGTAGCGGGAGTAGAGACCCAGTACTTC	TRBV9	TRBJ2-5	-	-
CASSFMTGAGDGYTF	TGTGCCAGCAGCTTTATGACAGGAGCAGGAGATGGCTACACCTTC	TRBV11-2	TRBJ1-2	-	few
CAWSWDRPNYGYTF	TGTGCCTGGAGTTGGGACAGGCCTAACTATGGCTACACCTTC	TRBV30	TRBJ1-2	TRBD1	-
CASSYDGSLAGGPSIYEQYF	TGTGCCAGCAGTTACGATGGTTCACTAGCGGGAGGGCCCTCAATCTACGAGCAGTACTTC	TRBV6-2/TRBV6-3	TRBJ2-7	TRBD2	-
CASSEDRDYGYTF	TGTGCCAGCAGCGAAGACAGGGACTATGGCTACACCTTC	TRBV7-2	TRBJ1-2	TRBD1	few
CASSEFIAVQGRDTQYF	TGTGCCAGCAGTGAGTTTATTGCAGTACAGGGGAGGGATACGCAGTATTTT	TRBV6-1	TRBJ2-3	-	-
CASRLNYNEQFF	TGTGCCTCCCGACTAAACTACAATGAGCAGTTCTTC	TRBV5-4	TRBJ2-1	-	-
CASSLLSTGHPGNTIYF	TGTGCCAGTAGCCTCCTTTCGACAGGTCATCCTGGAAACACCATATATTTT	TRBV19	TRBJ1-3	-	-
CSGTGSGNTIYF	TGCAGCGGGACAGGCTCTGGAAACACCATATATTTT	TRBV29-1	TRBJ1-3	TRBD1	few
CASSPSGQGGPPLHF	TGCGCCAGCAGCCCCTCGGGACAGGGGGGTCCACCCCTCCACTTT	TRBV5-1	TRBJ1-6	TRBD1	-
CASSPRDTINYGYTF	TGTGCCAGCTCACCCCGGGACACAATCAACTATGGCTACACCTTC	TRBV18	TRBJ1-2	-	-
CASSPRLAGGGEQFF	TGTGCCAGCAGTCCTCGACTAGCGGGAGGGGGTGAGCAGTTCTTC	TRBV2	TRBJ2-1	TRBD2	-
CASSVAGTGTYGYTF	TGTGCCAGCAGCGTTGCCGGGACAGGGACCTATGGCTACACCTTC	TRBV9	TRBJ1-2	TRBD1	-
CASSRGLAGGRPNTGELFF	TGTGCCAGCAGTCGGGGACTAGCGGGAGGGCGCCCGAACACCGGGGAGCTGTTTTTT	TRBV6-6	TRBJ2-2	TRBD2	-
CAISSGRAGEQYF	TGTGCCATCAGTAGCGGGAGGGCCGGCGAGCAGTACTTC	TRBV10-3	TRBJ2-7	TRBD2	-
CAWTSGYSNQPQHF	TGTGCCTGGACTTCCGGGTATAGCAATCAGCCCCAGCATTTT	TRBV30	TRBJ1-5	-	-
CATSDEAERWTGELFF	TGTGCCACCAGTGACGAAGCGGAAAGGTGGACCGGGGAGCTGTTTTTT	TRBV24-1	TRBJ2-2	-	-
CASSAVRGNNEQFF	TGCGCCAGCAGTGCTGTCAGGGGGAACAATGAGCAGTTCTTC	TRBV10-1	TRBJ2-1	TRBD1	-
CAWSVTTGAFF	TGTGCCTGGAGTGTAACGACAGGAGCTTTCTTT	TRBV30	TRBJ1-1	-	few
CASLRLAGTLNTGELFF	TGTGCCAGTCTTCGACTAGCGGGAACATTGAACACCGGGGAGCTGTTTTTT	TRBV19	TRBJ2-2	TRBD2	-
CASSQDTDRVGSPLHF	TGCGCCAGCAGCCAAGATACCGACAGGGTTGGCTCACCCCTCCACTTT	TRBV4-3	TRBJ1-6	TRBD1	once
CATSRAGGSYTF	TGTGCCACCAGCAGAGCAGGGGGCAGCTACACCTTC	TRBV15	TRBJ1-2	TRBD1	-